This TCR beta chain was documented in a study of CXCR3-negative and CXCR3-positive naive CD8 T cells. Details on this clonotype: What it recognizes is unknown.

The TRB cDNA libraries were prepared by 5' RACE with UMI labels. From its re-call of the 5' RACE reads, TCRdb lists each CDR3 protein once, without DNA. With tens of thousands of distinct CDR3 sequences in the sample, the ten largest clones hold around 16%. The CDR3 is made up of 14 amino acids. Per germline, CDR1 LNHNV and CDR2 YYDKDF (reference sequence). Study-wide results and limits: The study found comparably high diversity in both naive subsets and much lower diversity in memory CD8+ cells. Cryopreservation partially decreased CXCR3 expression, and most assays used fresh PBMCs.

Sample: memory CD8+ T cells from blood. The chain carries TRBV15 and TRBJ1-5. This sequence originates from a human donor in good health. Some clones in this sample may be carry-over from other donors' samples. CDR3 residues: CATAIVRRSQPQHF.